These 20 T cell receptor beta chains share one sample of origin, sequenced in a study of cytotoxic CD8 clonotypes in ibrutinib-treated CLL. The table came from immunoSEQ multiplex PCR; TCRdb's copy has only in-frame clones and leaves some out. The sample contains 110,000 to 150,000 clones, roughly 90% of which appear only once. The sequenced sample was PBMCs, obtained after 12 months of ibrutinib treatment. The receptors here all came from a human donor with chronic lymphocytic leukemia.

The chain carries TRBV5-1 and TRBJ2-7; possible D gene TRBD1, 6 bases. Germline values: CDR1 SGHRS, CDR2 YFSETQ. The CDR3 sequence is 17 residues long. V shed 6 bases and J shed 3 bases, with 25 bases lying between them. CDR3 sequence (DNA): TGCGCCAGCAACCCGGCGGAATCGGGACATTTCAACTACGAGCAGTACTTC. Encoded protein: CASNPAESGHFNYEQYF.

The V and J genes are TRBV7-9 and TRBJ2-7, with D perhaps TRBD2 (6 bases). Germline CDR1 reads SEHNR; CDR2 reads FQNEAQ (reference sequence). V lost 1 base and J 6 bases, leaving 19 bases between the germline ends. The CDR3 runs 16 residues. The CDR3 bases are TGTGCCAGCAGCTTAGGAGTTCCGGGAGAGGGTCGCGAGCAGTACTTC. This sequence encodes CASSLGVPGEGREQYF. Filled out from reference TRBV7-9 and TRBJ2-7, the complete variable domain reads DTGVSQNPRHKITKRGQNVTFRCDPISEHNRLYWYRQTLGQGPEFLTYFQNEAQLEKSRLLSDRFSAERPKGSFSTLEIQRTEQGDSAMYLCASSLGVPGEGREQYFGPGTRLTVT.

The chain uses TRBV10-3 and TRBJ2-5; D remains ambiguous. CDR3 length: 11 amino acids. Trimming shortened V by 2 bases and J by 4 bases, and 2 bases separated the two germline ends. Per germline, CDR1 ENHRY and CDR2 SYGVKD. The CDR3 loop is CAISERETQYF. DNA for the CDR3: TGTGCCATCAGTGAGAGAGAGACCCAGTACTTC.

In its sample, this clone was seen once. In DNA form, the CDR3 reads TGTGCCAGCAGCTCCACAGGGGTGAAGAGTGACGAGCAGTACTTC. It codes for CASSSTGVKSDEQYF. The chain uses TRBV6-5 and TRBJ2-7; 7 bases are shared with TRBD1. Germline trimming cut 6 bases from V and 5 bases from J; bases unmatched to any gene: 13. The germline V gene encodes CDR1 MNHEY and CDR2 SVGAGI. The CDR3 contains 15 residues.

Concerning this clone itself: A read error may be the cause here, since a much bigger clone is one base away. The same CDR3 is also encoded by other DNA sequences in this sample. The rearrangement links TRBV11-3 to TRBJ2-2, with D unresolved. V lost 3 bases and J 2 bases, leaving 1 base between the germline ends. Germline V lookup: CDR1 SGHNT, CDR2 YENEEA. This CDR3 spans 12 amino acids. The CDR3: CASSFNTGELFF. For the CDR3, the DNA is TGTGCCAGCAGCTTTAACACCGGGGAGCTGTTTTTT.

The V and J genes are TRBV6-4 and TRBJ2-3; 11 nucleotides line up with TRBD2. V was clipped by 0 bases and J by 6 bases; unmatched bases: 2. Germline V gives CDR1 MRHNA, CDR2 SNTAGT. The CDR3 is 15 amino acids. The CDR3 DNA follows: TGTGCCAGCAGTGACTCGAGGACTAGCGGGGATACGCAGTATTTT. Translating it yields CASSDSRTSGDTQYF.

This clone was seen more than once but under ten times. This chain links TRBV9 with TRBJ2-7, with D uncertain. This CDR3 contains 11 residues. The V end was cut by 5 bases, the J end by 6 bases, with 9 bases between. Germline V gene data show CDR1 as SGDLS and CDR2 as YYNGEE. The CDR3 bases are TGTGCCAGCAGTTCTGGGCTCGAGCAGTACTTC. The encoded protein is CASSSGLEQYF.

The chain is built from TRBV5-1 and TRBJ1-1, with D tentatively TRBD1 (5 bases). Germline-derived CDR1 and CDR2 are SGHRS and YFSETQ. Trimming removed 4 bases at V and 2 bases at J, with 12 bases between. The CDR3 runs 14 residues. CDR3 nucleotide sequence: TGCGCCAGCAGCCTGGGACGGAGCAACACTGAAGCTTTCTTT. This gives the protein CASSLGRSNTEAFF.

V and J are TRBV11-2 and TRBJ2-1; 8 bases agree with TRBD1. The CDR3 runs to 15 residues. The junction had 10 bases not matched to a gene; V was cut back by 7 bases and J by 5 bases. Germline assignment: CDR1 SGHAT and CDR2 FQNNGV. CDR3 amino acids: CASTRGPKENNEQFF. The CDR3 nucleotides read TGTGCCAGCACCAGGGGGCCGAAAGAGAACAATGAGCAGTTCTTC.

The chain employs TRBV4-2 and TRBJ2-1, with 7 positions matching TRBD1. CDR3 size: 16 residues. With V trimmed by 4 bases and J by 3 bases, 9 bases remained unmatched. Germline lookup yields CDR1 LGHNA and CDR2 YNFKEQ. CDR3 in DNA: TGTGCCAGCAGCCCTCAGCCGGGACAGAACTACAATGAGCAGTTCTTC. Translating gives CASSPQPGQNYNEQFF.

The V call is TRBV5-1, the J call TRBJ2-7; D possibly matches TRBD1 or TRBD2 (6 bases each). This CDR3 contains 15 residues. V lost 4 bases, J lost 1 base, and 15 bases lay in between. Germline assignment: CDR1 SGHRS and CDR2 YFSETQ. CDR3 nucleotides: TGCGCCAGCAGCCCCGAGGGGGGCGCGTCCTACGAGCAGTACTTC. This sequence encodes CASSPEGGASYEQYF.

About this clone: This sample includes further DNA sequences coding for the same CDR3. V gene TRBV29-1 combines with J gene TRBJ2-4, with a possible D match to TRBD2 (6 bases). Germline V gene sequence: CDR1 SQVTM, CDR2 ANQGSEA. The CDR3 contains 14 residues. The V gene lost 4 bases and the J gene lost 6 bases, with 16 bases spanning the gap. The CDR3 is CSVAGAEGGNIQYF. CDR3 DNA sequence: TGCAGCGTTGCGGGAGCCGAGGGCGGAAACATTCAGTACTTC.

This clone was observed once. The V gene is TRBV5-1, the J gene TRBJ2-1, with a weak D call TRBD2 (6 bases). The CDR3 length is 15 residues. V dropped 6 bases and J dropped 4 bases, with 17 bases sitting between them. Germline CDR1 reads SGHRS; CDR2 reads YFSETQ. For the CDR3, the DNA is TGCGCCAGCATGGGGGAGGCTCAGGAGTACAATGAGCAGTTCTTC. This translates into CASMGEAQEYNEQFF. Drawing the rest from reference TRBV5-1 and TRBJ2-1, the complete variable domain is KAGVTQTPRYLIKTRGQQVTLSCSPISGHRSVSWYQQTPGQGLQFLFEYFSETQRNKGNFPGRFSGRQFSNSRSEMNVSTLELGDSALYLCASMGEAQEYNEQFFGPGTRLTVL.

The rearrangement joins TRBV11-2 to TRBJ2-3; D not certain. The CDR3 is 13 amino acids. Trimming cost V 5 bases and J 8 bases, with 14 bases left between them. Germline loops: CDR1 SGHAT, CDR2 FQNNGV. The CDR3 is CASSRTLVGTQYF. CDR3 in DNA: TGTGCCAGCAGCCGAACCCTCGTGGGTACGCAGTATTTT.

The chain combines TRBV9 with TRBJ2-1; D is unclear. Germline CDR1 and CDR2: SGDLS and YYNGEE. The CDR3 has 14 residues. Trimming cost V 0 bases and J 7 bases, with 11 bases left between them. The CDR3 protein is CASSVALPANEQFF. The CDR3 nucleotides are TGTGCCAGCAGCGTAGCTCTTCCGGCTAATGAGCAGTTCTTC.

The V and J genes are TRBV6-5 and TRBJ1-5, with D uncertain. V lost 8 bases and J lost 5, with 7 bases in between. The CDR3 length is 11 residues. The germline V gene has CDR1 MNHEY and CDR2 SVGAGI. CDR3 protein: CASGNYQPQHF. Here the CDR3 DNA reads TGTGCCAGCGGTAATTATCAGCCCCAGCATTTT.

This chain joins TRBV7-3 and TRBJ2-2, with 10 bases that match TRBD1. This CDR3 spans 16 amino acids. The ends lost 5 bases at V and 5 bases at J; junction bases unmatched: 8. The V gene's germline CDR1 is SGHTA and CDR2 FQGTGA. The CDR3 here is CASSPPGQGTTGELFF. The CDR3 DNA reads as TGTGCCAGCAGCCCCCCGGGACAGGGGACAACCGGGGAGCTGTTTTTT.

The V call is TRBV5-1, the J call TRBJ2-7; D perhaps matches TRBD2 (5 bases). Germline CDR1 SGHRS, CDR2 YFSETQ. This CDR3 is built from 15 residues. Deletions cut 5 bases from V and 3 bases from J, with 18 bases between. In DNA, the CDR3 is TGCGCCAGCAGACCTCTAGCATCAGCGATCTACGAGCAGTACTTC. Its protein product is CASRPLASAIYEQYF.

V usage is TRBV18 and J usage is TRBJ1-1, with D unresolved. Germline CDR1 is KGHSH and CDR2 is LQKENI. There are 16 residues in the CDR3. The germline V and J ends were trimmed by 6 bases and 0 bases, with 17 bases remaining between them. The CDR3 nucleotides read TGTGCCAGCTCGCCTAAAATCACGGCGATGAACACTGAAGCTTTCTTT. Translated, it gives CASSPKITAMNTEAFF.

V usage is TRBV11-1 and J usage is TRBJ1-1; 11 positions match TRBD1. Germline loops: CDR1 SGHAT, CDR2 FQDESV (reference sequence). Trimming took 7 bases from V and 10 from J; bases not matched to a gene: 8. The CDR3 covers 13 residues. The CDR3 is CASTGDRGSGAFF. CDR3 DNA sequence: TGTGCCAGCACCGGGGACAGGGGGAGTGGAGCTTTCTTT.